These 20 T cell receptor delta chains were sequenced from one sample in a study of γδ T cells in repeated Plasmodium falciparum infection. TCRdb re-called the multiplex PCR reads using CATT. The data contain 85,000 to 95,000 delta-chain clones, almost 1.5% of them singletons. Gammadelta T cells were flow-sorted from PBMC into Vgamma9/Vdelta2+ and Vdelta2-negative populations for bulk analysis. Material for sequencing was gamma-delta T cells from blood. The receptors come from a pool of human donors (malaria-infected and uninfected, not separated).

At least ten counts were recorded for this clone. A much larger clone differs from this one at a single base, so this may be a read error. Distinct nucleotide sequences in the sample also encode this CDR3. J is TRDJ1 and V is TRDV1; TRDD2 is a possible D gene (6 bases). V was trimmed by 0 bases and J by 1 base, leaving 30 bases between them. This CDR3 has 22 amino acids. The germline gives CDR1 TSWWSYY, CDR2 QGS. In DNA, the CDR3 is TGTGCTCTTGGGGAACTATCCTTCCCCAAGTCCCCGTCATGGACGAGCACCGATAAACTCATCTTT. Translated: CALGELSFPKSPSWTSTDKLIF.

This clone was seen a handful of times. The protein in TCRdb stems from a much larger clone and differs at residue 5 from this DNA's translation, likely a read error; here the protein is translated from the DNA. This chain links TRDV1 with TRDJ1; 9 bases fit TRDD2. The J gene, not given by TCRdb, was assigned here from a germline match of the nucleotide sequence. Looked up from germline, CDR1 is TSWWSYY and CDR2 is QGS. The ends lost 5 bases at V and 8 bases at J; junction bases unmatched: 30. The CDR3 sequence is 21 residues long. CDR3 sequence: CALGSKPAFLRRGARTGKLIF. The CDR3 region has the DNA TGTGCTCTTGGGTCAAAACCCGCCTTCCTACGGAGGGGGGCCCGTACTGGAAAACTCATCTTT.

This clone was seen ten or more times. A read error likely explains why the TCRdb protein, taken from a much larger clone, differs from this DNA's translation at residue 4; the protein shown is translated from the DNA. The chain uses TRDV2 and TRDJ1; 9 bases are a match to TRDD3. V shed 5 bases and J 0 bases; nucleotides not matched to a gene: 6. Germline V CDR1 and CDR2: GEAIGNYY, EKD. The CDR3 has 15 amino acids. Here the CDR3 reads CACGPLGDYTDKLIF. The CDR3 DNA is TGTGCCTGTGGGCCTCTGGGGGATTACACCGATAAACTCATCTTT.

This clone appeared many times. It differs at one base from a far larger clone, so likely a read error. Other DNA variants within this sample encode the same CDR3. The chain recombines TRDV1 with TRDJ1, with D perhaps TRDD3 (5 bases). The CDR3 is 14 residues long. Germline V gives CDR1 TSWWSYY, CDR2 QGS. This CDR3 is CALGEPDPLLKLIF. CDR3 sequence (DNA): TGTGCCCTTGGGGAACCGGATCCTTTGCTGAAACTCATCTTT.

To note about this clone: Since a far larger clone is one base different, this is likely a read error. The same CDR3 also results from other DNA sequences found in this sample. The V call is TRDV3, the J call TRDJ1; 10 bases match TRDD3. TCRdb gives no J gene; it was assigned here by matching the DNA to germline. V lost 1 base, J lost 0 bases, and 20 bases stayed unmatched. There are 20 residues in the CDR3. Germline V gene data show CDR1 as TVYSNPD and CDR2 as GDNSRS (reference sequence). The CDR3, as DNA: TGTGCCTTTATCGGTCCCCGGTACTGGGGGATTTCAAAGTACACCGATAAACTCATCTTT. It specifies CAFIGPRYWGISKYTDKLIF.

This clone has just a few counts. TCRdb attributes to this sequence the protein of a much larger clone, which differs from the DNA translation at residue 5; a read error is likely, and the protein displayed is translated from the DNA. V usage is TRDV1 and J usage is TRDJ1; maybe TRDD3 (5 bases). Germline values: CDR1 TSWWSYY, CDR2 QGS. The CDR3 sequence is 16 residues long. CDR3 bases: TGTGCTCTTGGGAAACTGTCCCGATACAGCACCGATAAACTCATCTTT. This gives the protein CALGKLSRYSTDKLIF.

A remark on this clone: The protein TCRdb gives is from a much larger clone and does not agree with this DNA's translation at residue 7, likely a read error; the protein shown here comes from the DNA. The chain joins TRDV2 to TRDJ1; D remains unclear. TCRdb leaves out the J gene; it was filled in here by matching the DNA to germline. The germline gives CDR1 GEAIGNYY, CDR2 EKD. The CDR3 runs to 14 residues. Trimming took 0 bases from V and 7 from J, leaving 14 bases between them. For the CDR3, the DNA is TGTGCCTGTGACACCTTAGTGGGAGAATCTAAACTCATCTTT. It codes for CACDTLVGESKLIF.

This clone occurred many times. This likely traces to a read error, being one base from a far larger clone. Other DNA sequences in this sample translate to the same CDR3. The V call is TRDV2, the J call TRDJ3; 7 nucleotides line up with TRDD3. The CDR3 spans 20 residues. Germline CDR1 and CDR2: GEAIGNYY and EKD. In DNA form, the CDR3 reads TGTGCCTGTGACACCGCGGGATACCCGAAAAGCTCCTGGGACACCCGACAGATGTTCTTC. Residues: CACDTAGYPKSSWDTRQMFF.

This clone was seen more than once but under ten times. The protein TCRdb gives is from a much larger clone and does not agree with this DNA's translation at residue 15, likely a read error; the protein shown here comes from the DNA. The J gene was not called, though the V gene is TRDV1; TRDD3, the table's D call, lacks a check against the DNA. CDR3 size: 17 residues. CDR1 and CDR2 (germline): TSWWSYY, QGS. In DNA form, the CDR3 reads TGTGCTCTTGGGGGGACTCTTCCTACCCGCTACACCGATAAACCCATCTTT. Encoded protein: CALGGTLPTRYTDKPIF.

This clone has just a few counts. The TCRdb protein and the DNA translation do not line up at residue 12; the protein shown here was made by translating the DNA. The V gene call reads TRDV1; no J gene was called; the table's D gene call, TRDD3, was not cross checked with the DNA. CDR1 and CDR2 from the germline V gene are TSWWSYY and QGS. CDR3 length: 14 amino acids. DNA of the CDR3: TGTGCTCTTGGGACCACTGGGGGAACCGATAAACCCATCTTT. Encoded protein: CALGTTGGTDKPIF.

Only a few counts were recorded for this clone. Since a far larger clone is one base different, this is likely a read error. This same CDR3 is encoded by further DNA sequences in the sample. No J gene call was made, and the V gene is TRDV3; the D call TRDD3 from the table was never checked on the DNA. This CDR3 is 21 amino acids long. From germline, CDR1 is TVYSNPD and CDR2 GDNSRS (reference sequence). CDR3 residues: CAFSPVPTSRLLGDLTDKLIF. The CDR3 nucleotides read TGTGCCTTTTCCCCAGTTCCTACATCTCGACTACTGGGGGACCTAACCGATAAACTCATCTTC.

As concerns this clone: TCRdb shows a much larger clone's protein in place of this DNA's translation, and the two differ at residue 3, likely through a read error; the protein shown is translated from the DNA. The gene calls are TRDV3 and TRDJ1; TRDD3 matches 12 bases. CDR3 length: 15 amino acids. Germline V lookup: CDR1 TVYSNPD, CDR2 GDNSRS (reference sequence). J gave up 8 bases and V 4 bases, and 14 bases lay outside the gene matches. The CDR3 DNA sequence: TGTGCCTCTAGCAACCTGCTACTGGGGGATACCAAACTCATCTTT. Amino acid sequence: CASSNLLLGDTKLIF. Full variable domain (rest looked up from reference TRDV3 and TRDJ1): CDKVTQSSPDQTVASGSEVVLLCTYDTVYSNPDLFWYRIRPDYSFQFVFYGDNSRSEGADFTQGRFSVKHILTQKAFHLVISPVRTEDSATYYCASSNLLLGDTKLIFGKGTRVTVEP.

Comment on this clone: TCRdb's protein for this DNA is that of a much larger clone and differs from the translation at residue 12, likely a read error; the protein shown is the DNA translation. The chain is built from TRDV3 and TRDJ2; TRDD3 might be the D (6 bases). Germline values: CDR1 TVYSNPD, CDR2 GDNSRS (reference sequence). Trimming removed 1 base from V and 1 base from J, with 37 bases in between. The CDR3 has 23 residues. The CDR3 region has the DNA TGTGCCTTTATGTTTCCCCCCTACTTCGGGTACAGGGGGACCTCTTTTTTGACAGCACAACTCTTCTTT. Amino acid sequence: CAFMFPPYFGYRGTSFLTAQLFF.

To note about this clone: TCRdb pairs this DNA with a much larger clone's protein that differs at residue 8, likely a read error; the protein shown was translated from the DNA. The chain is built from TRDV1 and TRDJ1; D unclear. The J gene, left out of TCRdb, was set here by checking the DNA against germline. CDR1 is TSWWSYY and CDR2 is QGS in the germline V gene. The V end was cut by 9 bases, the J end by 1 base, with 15 bases between. This CDR3 comprises 14 residues. The CDR3 DNA reads TGTGCTCTCCAGTGGATTCAATGCACCGATAAACTCATCTTT. Translated: CALQWIQCTDKLIF.

Worth noting for this clone: The translation of this DNA and the TCRdb protein of a much larger clone differ at residue 6, probably owing to a read error; the protein shown here is translated from the DNA. The chain is built from TRDV2 and TRDJ2; D is uncertain. The J gene, left out of TCRdb, was set here by checking the DNA against germline. CDR3 size: 14 residues. CDR1 is GEAIGNYY and CDR2 is EKD in the germline V gene. V was pared by 0 bases and J by 0 bases, with 4 bases between. In DNA form, the CDR3 reads TGTGCCTGTGACACCTCTGCTTTGACAGCACAACTCTTCTTT. It translates to CACDTSALTAQLFF.

As concerns this clone: This likely traces to a read error, being one base from a far larger clone. Within the sample, other DNA sequences also encode this same CDR3. The chain links TRDV1 to TRDJ1; D tentatively reads TRDD2 or TRDD3 (5 bases each). V lost 2 bases, J lost 11 bases, and 45 bases lay in between. Germline values: CDR1 TSWWSYY, CDR2 QGS. There are 23 residues in the CDR3. CDR3 in DNA: TGTGCTCTTGGGGAAGTCTGGACTTCCCTCGACCCTTTTCGAACTGGCATCTCACGAAAGCTCATCTTT. It encodes CALGEVWTSLDPFRTGISRKLIF.

To note about this clone: The likely explanation is a read error, given a far larger clone one base away. The sample holds other DNA sequences that translate to the same CDR3. The chain joins TRDV1 to TRDJ1; D is perhaps TRDD3 (6 bases). The J gene is absent in TCRdb and was assigned here via DNA matching to germline. Trimming stripped 1 base from V and 0 bases from J, with 36 bases between. Germline loops: CDR1 TSWWSYY, CDR2 QGS. The CDR3 runs 24 residues. The CDR3 region has the DNA TGTGCTCTTGGGGAACAACCCTGTACTGGGATCCGTCGCTTCGGGATCAAGTACACCGATAAACTCATCTTT. Its protein product is CALGEQPCTGIRRFGIKYTDKLIF.

This clone has more than one count but fewer than ten. TCRdb's protein, taken from a much larger clone, differs from this DNA's translation at residue 3, likely owing to a read error; the protein displayed comes from the DNA. The chain has TRDV1 and TRDJ1; 13 nucleotides align to TRDD3. Matching the DNA to germline supplied the J gene, which TCRdb does not give. CDR3 length equals 24 residues. Germline lookup yields CDR1 TSWWSYY and CDR2 QGS. The CDR3 DNA reads as TGTGCTTTTGGGGAACGGTCCCTCCTTAGGGTACTTAACTGGGGGATACGGTACACCGATAAACTCATCTTT. Encoded protein: CAFGERSLLRVLNWGIRYTDKLIF.

A remark on this clone: TCRdb's listed protein matches a much larger clone and diverges from this DNA's translation at residue 8, likely through a read error; the protein shown comes from the DNA. CDR3 nucleotides: TGTGCCTGTGACACCGCCCCGGTACGTGGAGTGGGGGATACGACCTACCTACCTGGTAAACTCATCTTT. Translation gives CACDTAPVRGVGDTTYLPGKLIF. The gene calls are TRDV2 and TRDJ1; 11 nucleotides align to TRDD3. Looked up from germline, CDR1 is GEAIGNYY and CDR2 is EKD. J was trimmed by 7 bases and V by 0 bases; bases with no gene match: 30. CDR3 length equals 23 residues.

This clone showed up many times. A far larger clone is off by one base, so a read error is likely. Other nucleotide sequences in the sample specify the same CDR3. TRDV1 is the V gene, and the J gene was not called; TRDD3, the table's D call, lacks a check against the DNA. CDR1 is TSWWSYY and CDR2 is QGS in the germline V gene. This CDR3 is 16 amino acids long. The CDR3 loop reads CALGELNWGITDKLIF. CDR3 coding DNA: TGTGCTCTTGGGGAGCTCAACTGGGGGATAACCGATAAACTAATCTTT.